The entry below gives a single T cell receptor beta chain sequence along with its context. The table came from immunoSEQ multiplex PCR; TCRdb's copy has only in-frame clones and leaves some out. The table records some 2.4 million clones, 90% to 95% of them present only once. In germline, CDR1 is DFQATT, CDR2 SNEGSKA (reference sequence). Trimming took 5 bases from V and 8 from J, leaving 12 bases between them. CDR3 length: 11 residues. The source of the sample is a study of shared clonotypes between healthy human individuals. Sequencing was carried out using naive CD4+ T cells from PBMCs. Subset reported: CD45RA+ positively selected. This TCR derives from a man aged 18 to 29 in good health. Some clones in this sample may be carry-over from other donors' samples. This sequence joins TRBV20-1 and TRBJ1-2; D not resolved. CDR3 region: CSASVGLGYTF. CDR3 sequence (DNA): TGCAGTGCTTCAGTGGGCCTGGGCTACACCTTC.